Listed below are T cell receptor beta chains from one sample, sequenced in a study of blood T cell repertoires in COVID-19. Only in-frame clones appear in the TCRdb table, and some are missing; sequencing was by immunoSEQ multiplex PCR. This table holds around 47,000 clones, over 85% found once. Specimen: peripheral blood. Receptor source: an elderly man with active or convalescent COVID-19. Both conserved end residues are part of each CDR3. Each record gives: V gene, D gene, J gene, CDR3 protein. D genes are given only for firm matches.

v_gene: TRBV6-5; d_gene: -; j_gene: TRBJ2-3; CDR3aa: CASSYEWGPDTQYF
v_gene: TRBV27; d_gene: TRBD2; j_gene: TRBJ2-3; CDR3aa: CASSPRAGRVSDTQYF
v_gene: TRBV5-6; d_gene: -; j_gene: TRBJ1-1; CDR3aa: CASSFWGVYTEAFF
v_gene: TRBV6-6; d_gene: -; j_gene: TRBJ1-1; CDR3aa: CASSPEEGTEAFF
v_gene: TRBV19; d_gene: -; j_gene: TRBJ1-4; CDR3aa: CASTRSGATNEKLFF
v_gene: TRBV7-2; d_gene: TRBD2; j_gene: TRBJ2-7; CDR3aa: CAISRGGWYEQYF
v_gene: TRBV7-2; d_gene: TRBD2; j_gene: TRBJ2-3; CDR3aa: CASSLNRTSGRATGDTQYF
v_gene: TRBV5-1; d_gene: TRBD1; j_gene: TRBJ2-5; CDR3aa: CASREGTAQETQYF
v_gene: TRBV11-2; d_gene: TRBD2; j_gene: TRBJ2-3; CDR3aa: CASSLAPRTAGGTDTQYF
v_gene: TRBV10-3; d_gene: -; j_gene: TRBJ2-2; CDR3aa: CAIRQGTGTGELFF
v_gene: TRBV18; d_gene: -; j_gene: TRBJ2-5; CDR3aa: CASSPSSSQETQYF
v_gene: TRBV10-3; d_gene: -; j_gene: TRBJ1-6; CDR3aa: CAISEVKGQGYNSPLHF
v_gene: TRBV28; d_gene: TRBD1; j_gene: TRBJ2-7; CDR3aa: CASSTPGTGSQEQYF
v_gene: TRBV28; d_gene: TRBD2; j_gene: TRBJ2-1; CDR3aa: CASSGGLANAYNEQFF
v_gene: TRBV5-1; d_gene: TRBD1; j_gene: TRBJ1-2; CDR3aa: CASSLGQGLGYTF
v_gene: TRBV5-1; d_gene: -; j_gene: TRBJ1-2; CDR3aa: CASSLEGANYGYTF
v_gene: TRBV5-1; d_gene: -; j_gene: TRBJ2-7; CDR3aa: CASSLDRVSSYEQYF
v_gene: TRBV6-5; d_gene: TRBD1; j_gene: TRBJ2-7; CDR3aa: CASRNRDRAGEQYF
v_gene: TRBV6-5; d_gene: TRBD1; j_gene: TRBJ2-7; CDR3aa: CASREPGQGKLAQYF
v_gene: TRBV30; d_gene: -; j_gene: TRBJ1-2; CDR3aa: CAWSPNAGDGYTF